This entry is about one TCR beta chain. As yet, its antigen is unknown. The sample belongs to a study of CD8 T cells in ankylosing spondylitis. TCRdb reanalysed the 5' RACE reads using MiXCR and keeps one entry per CDR3 protein. This repertoire shows 650,000 to 800,000 distinct CDR3 sequences, around 20% found once; its top ten account for around 20%. Study conclusions and caveats: Blood from ankylosing spondylitis patients appeared to carry a characteristic roughly 8-variant TCR beta motif.

Between the trimmed V and J ends, which lost 5 bases and 2 bases, there was a span of 16 bases. The CDR3 runs to 16 residues. The germline gives CDR1 SGHVS, CDR2 FNYEAQ. The source is a male donor with ankylosing spondylitis. V is TRBV7-6 and J is TRBJ1-3; D call uncertain. The sequencing input was blood, either unsorted or a sorted T cell fraction (not recorded which). CDR3 DNA: TGTGCCAGCAGCCAGAGGGAAGGATGGGCTGGAAACACCATATATTTT. Translation gives CASSQREGWAGNTIYF.